This TCR beta chain was identified during a study of blood T cells in healthy people across ages. Primed by a sample-barcoded 5' primer and a J-beta primer mix, a second PCR proceeded for about 6 to 12 cycles. A single record per CDR3 protein comes from TCRdb applying MiXCR to the 5' RACE reads. The data hold roughly 830,000 distinct CDR3 sequences, with approximately 65% observed a single time. Trimming pared 2 bases from V and 0 bases from J, leaving 5 bases between. The V gene's germline CDR1 is DFQATT and CDR2 SNEGSKA (reference sequence). CDR3 length equals 13 residues. Ten milliliters was the volume of peripheral blood drawn from each donor.

The V gene is TRBV20-1, the J gene TRBJ1-5; D is unresolved. Sequencing was performed on blood. The source of this sequence is a man aged 25-45 years in good health. CDR3 region: CSARRNSNQPQHF. The CDR3 coding sequence is TGCAGTGCTAGACGGAATAGCAATCAGCCCCAGCATTTT.